The clone carrying this T cell receptor beta chain was seen just once. Antigen unknown. The sample belongs to a study of CD8 T cells in ankylosing spondylitis. One entry per CDR3 protein results from TCRdb running MiXCR on the 5' RACE reads. This sample has roughly 700,000 distinct CDR3 sequences, with 15% to 20% found just once. Per the germline V gene, CDR1 is MNHEY and CDR2 is SVGAGI. V was trimmed by 0 bases and J by 11 bases, leaving 13 bases between them. The CDR3 totals 14 residues. Points from the study as a whole: Made up of eight or nine highly homologous variants, a TCR beta motif appeared characteristic of ankylosing spondylitis blood.

The source of this sequence is a male donor with ankylosing spondylitis. Sequenced: blood, either unsorted or a sorted T cell fraction (not recorded which). The chain is built from TRBV6-5 and TRBJ1-4; D is unresolved. The CDR3, as DNA: TGTGCCAGCAGTTACTCGGGCTCCTCGGCTAAACTGTTTTTT. This translates into CASSYSGSSAKLFF.